The clone carrying this T cell receptor (beta chain) was counted only a few times. Assay: immunoSEQ multiplex PCR; the TCRdb copy retains only in-frame clones and omits some. This repertoire shows fewer than 200,000 clones, approximately 84% found once; its top ten account for roughly 5%. This record comes from a study of blood T cell repertoires in COVID-19. V trimming: 4 bases; J trimming: 2 bases; junction bases outside the gene matches: 2. This CDR3 has 13 residues. Germline lookup yields CDR1 SEHNR and CDR2 FQNEAQ (reference sequence). The rearrangement links TRBV7-9 to TRBJ2-7; TRBD1 matches at 7 bases. The sequencing input was peripheral blood. The sequence was collected from a woman aged 45 to 65 with COVID-19, enrolled during active disease. In DNA, the CDR3 is TGTGCCAGCAGCTCGGGACAGACCTACGAGCAGTACTTC. As protein: CASSSGQTYEQYF.